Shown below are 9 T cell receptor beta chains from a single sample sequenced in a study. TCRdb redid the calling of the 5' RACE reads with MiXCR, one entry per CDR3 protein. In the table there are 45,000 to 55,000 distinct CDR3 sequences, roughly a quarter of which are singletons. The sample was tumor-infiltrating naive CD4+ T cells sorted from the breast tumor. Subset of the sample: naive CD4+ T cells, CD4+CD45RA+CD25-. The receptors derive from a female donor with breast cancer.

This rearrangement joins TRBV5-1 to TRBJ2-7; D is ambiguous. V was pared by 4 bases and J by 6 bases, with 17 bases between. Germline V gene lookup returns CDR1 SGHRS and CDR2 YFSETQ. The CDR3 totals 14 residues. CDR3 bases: TGCGCCAGCAGCAAGGAAAGGGAACGGCTCGAGCAGTACTTC. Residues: CASSKERERLEQYF.

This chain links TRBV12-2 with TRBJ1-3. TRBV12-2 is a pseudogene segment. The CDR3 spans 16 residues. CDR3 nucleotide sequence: TGTGCAAGTCGCTCCTTTTTCGGGTTCTCTGGAAACACCATATATTTT. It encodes CASRSFFGFSGNTIYF.

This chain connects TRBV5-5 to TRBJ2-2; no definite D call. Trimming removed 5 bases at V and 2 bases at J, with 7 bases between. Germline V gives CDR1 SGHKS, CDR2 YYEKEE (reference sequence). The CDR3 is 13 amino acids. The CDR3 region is CASRGYNTGELFF. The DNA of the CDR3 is TGTGCCAGCAGAGGGTACAACACCGGGGAGCTGTTTTTT.

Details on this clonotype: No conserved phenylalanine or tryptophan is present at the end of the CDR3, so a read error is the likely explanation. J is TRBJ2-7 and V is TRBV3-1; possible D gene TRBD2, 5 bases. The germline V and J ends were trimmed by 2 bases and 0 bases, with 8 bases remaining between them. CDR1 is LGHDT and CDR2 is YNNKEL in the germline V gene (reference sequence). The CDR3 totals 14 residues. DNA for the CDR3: TGTGCCAGCAGCCAAAGAGGACTCTCCTACGAGCAGTACCTC. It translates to CASSQRGLSYEQYL.

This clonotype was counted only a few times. CDR3 in DNA: TGTGCCAGCAGCTTAATAGTAGCGGGAGGCAATGAGCAGTTCTTC. It specifies CASSLIVAGGNEQFF. The chain is built from TRBV7-9 and TRBJ2-1; 10 nucleotides align to TRBD2. Trimming cost V 2 bases and J 6 bases; bases outside gene matches: 4. In germline, CDR1 is SEHNR, CDR2 FQNEAQ (reference sequence). This CDR3 contains 15 residues.

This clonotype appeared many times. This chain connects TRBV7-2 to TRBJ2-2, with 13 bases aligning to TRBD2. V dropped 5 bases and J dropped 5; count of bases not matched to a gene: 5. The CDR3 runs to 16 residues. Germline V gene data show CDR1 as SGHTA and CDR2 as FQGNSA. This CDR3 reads CASSPGLAGRTGELFF. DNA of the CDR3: TGTGCCAGCAGCCCGGGACTAGCGGGAAGGACCGGGGAGCTGTTTTTT.

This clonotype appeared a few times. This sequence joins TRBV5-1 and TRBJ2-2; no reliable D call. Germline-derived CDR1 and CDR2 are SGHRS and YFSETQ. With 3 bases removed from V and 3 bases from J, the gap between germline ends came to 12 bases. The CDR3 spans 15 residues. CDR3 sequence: CASSYSGPYTGELFF. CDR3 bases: TGCGCCAGCAGCTATTCGGGTCCGTACACCGGGGAGCTGTTTTTT.

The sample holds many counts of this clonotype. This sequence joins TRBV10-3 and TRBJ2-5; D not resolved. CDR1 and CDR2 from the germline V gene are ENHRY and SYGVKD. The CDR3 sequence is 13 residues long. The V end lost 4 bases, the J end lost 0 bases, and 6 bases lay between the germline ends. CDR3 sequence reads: CAISGDDQETQYF. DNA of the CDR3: TGTGCCATCAGTGGTGACGACCAAGAGACCCAGTACTTC.

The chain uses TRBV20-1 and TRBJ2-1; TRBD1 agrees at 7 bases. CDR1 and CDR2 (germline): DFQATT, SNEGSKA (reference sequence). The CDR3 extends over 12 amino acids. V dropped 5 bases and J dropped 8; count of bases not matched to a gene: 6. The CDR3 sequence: CSAEDTGDEQFF. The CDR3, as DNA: TGCAGTGCTGAGGACACAGGGGATGAGCAGTTCTTC.